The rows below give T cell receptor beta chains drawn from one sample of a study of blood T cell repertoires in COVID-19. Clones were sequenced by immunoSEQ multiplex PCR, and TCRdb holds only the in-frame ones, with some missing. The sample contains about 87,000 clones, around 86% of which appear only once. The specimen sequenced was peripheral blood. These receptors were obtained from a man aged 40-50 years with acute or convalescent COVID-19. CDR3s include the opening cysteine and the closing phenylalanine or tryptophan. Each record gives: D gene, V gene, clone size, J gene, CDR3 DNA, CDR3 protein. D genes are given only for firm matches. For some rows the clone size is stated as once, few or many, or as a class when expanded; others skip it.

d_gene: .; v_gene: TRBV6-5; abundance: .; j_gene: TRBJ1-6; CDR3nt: TGTGCCAGCAGGGTGAGGGGGGGTTCACCCCTCCACTTT; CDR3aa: CASRVRGGSPLHF
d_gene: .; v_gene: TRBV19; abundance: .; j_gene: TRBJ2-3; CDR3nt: TGTGCCAGCGGCACAGATACGCAGTATTTT; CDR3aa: CASGTDTQYF
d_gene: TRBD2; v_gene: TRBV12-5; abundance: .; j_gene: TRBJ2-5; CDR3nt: TGTGCTAGTGGTTTAGGGACTAGCGGGAGAATCGGAGAGACCCAGTACTTC; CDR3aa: CASGLGTSGRIGETQYF
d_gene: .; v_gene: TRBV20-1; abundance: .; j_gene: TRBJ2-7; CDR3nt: TGCAGTGCTAGTCCGGGGGAGAGGGTTTACGAGCAGTACTTC; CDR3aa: CSASPGERVYEQYF
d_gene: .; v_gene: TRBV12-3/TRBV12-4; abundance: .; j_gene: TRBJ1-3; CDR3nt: TGTGCCAGCAGTTTAGGCAGTTCAAACACCATATATTTT; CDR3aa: CASSLGSSNTIYF
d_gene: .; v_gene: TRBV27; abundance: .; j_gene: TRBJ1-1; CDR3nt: TGTGCCAGCAGTTATCAGGGAATGAACACTGAAGCTTTCTTT; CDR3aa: CASSYQGMNTEAFF
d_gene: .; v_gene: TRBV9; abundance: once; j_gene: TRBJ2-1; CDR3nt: TGTGCCAGCGGACAGACCCATGAGCAGTTCTTC; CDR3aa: CASGQTHEQFF
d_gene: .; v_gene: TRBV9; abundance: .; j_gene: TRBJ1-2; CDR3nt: TGTGCCAGCAGCCTAACGGGGGGACTGTTAGGGTCTGGCTACACCTTC; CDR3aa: CASSLTGGLLGSGYTF
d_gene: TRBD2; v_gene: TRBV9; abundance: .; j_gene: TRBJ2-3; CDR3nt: TGTGCCAGCAGCGTAGGGTGGCTAGCGGGAGACATAGATACGCAGTATTTT; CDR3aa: CASSVGWLAGDIDTQYF
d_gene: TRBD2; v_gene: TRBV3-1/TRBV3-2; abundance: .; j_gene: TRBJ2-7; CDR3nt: TGTGCCAGCAGCCAAGTGGGGGAGGGACGGCAGTACTTC; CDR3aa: CASSQVGEGRQYF
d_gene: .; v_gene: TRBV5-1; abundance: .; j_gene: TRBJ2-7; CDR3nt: TGCGCCAGCAGCTTGGTGACAGGTGTAACCTACGAGCAGTACTTC; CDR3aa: CASSLVTGVTYEQYF
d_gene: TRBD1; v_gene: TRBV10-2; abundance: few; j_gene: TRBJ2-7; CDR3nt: TGCGCCAGCAAAGACAGGGGATACGAGCAGTACTTC; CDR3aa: CASKDRGYEQYF
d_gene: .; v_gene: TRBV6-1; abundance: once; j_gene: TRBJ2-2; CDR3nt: TGTGCCAGCAGTGAAGCACGGGACACCGGGGAGCTGTTTTTT; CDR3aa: CASSEARDTGELFF
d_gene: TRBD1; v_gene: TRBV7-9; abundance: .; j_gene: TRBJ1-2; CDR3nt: TGTGCCAGCAGCGGGCGACAGGGGTTTGGCTACACCTTC; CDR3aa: CASSGRQGFGYTF
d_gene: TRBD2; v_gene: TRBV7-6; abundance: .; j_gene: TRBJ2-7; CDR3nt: TGTGCCAGCAGCTTAGTAGGGGGCACGTCTAGCGGGAGGATCGACGAGCAGTACTTC; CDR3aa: CASSLVGGTSSGRIDEQYF
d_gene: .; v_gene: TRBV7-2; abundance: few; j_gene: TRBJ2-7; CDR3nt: TGTGCCAGCAGCTTAGGTCCCCGCGTCGGCTACGAGCAGTACTTC; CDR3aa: CASSLGPRVGYEQYF
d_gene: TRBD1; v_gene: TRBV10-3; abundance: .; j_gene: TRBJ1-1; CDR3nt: TGTGCCATCAGTGAGGGAAACAGGGGGCCGGGGACTGAAGCTTTCTTT; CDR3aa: CAISEGNRGPGTEAFF
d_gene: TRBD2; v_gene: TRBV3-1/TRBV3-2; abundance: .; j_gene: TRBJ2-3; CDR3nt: TGTGCCAGCAGCCAAGAGCGGACTAGCGGGAGGGAAGATACGCAGTATTTT; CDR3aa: CASSQERTSGREDTQYF
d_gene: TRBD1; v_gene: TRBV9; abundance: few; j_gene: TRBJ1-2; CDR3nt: TGTGCCAGCAGCGTAGACGGGACAGGGGGTTTGTCTAACTATGGCTACACCTTC; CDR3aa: CASSVDGTGGLSNYGYTF
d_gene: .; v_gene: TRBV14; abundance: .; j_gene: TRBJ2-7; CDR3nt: TGTGCCAGCAGCCAAGTCTCGTACGAGCAGTACTTC; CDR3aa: CASSQVSYEQYF
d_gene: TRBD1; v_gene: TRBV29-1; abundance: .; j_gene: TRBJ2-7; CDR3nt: TGCAGCACGCGACAGGGACCCTACGAGCAGTACTTC; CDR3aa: CSTRQGPYEQYF
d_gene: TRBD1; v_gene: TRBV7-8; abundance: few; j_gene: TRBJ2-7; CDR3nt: TGTGCCAGCAGCCCCGTGGACAGGGGGCAAGTAATCGTGGACGAGCAGTACTTC; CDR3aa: CASSPVDRGQVIVDEQYF
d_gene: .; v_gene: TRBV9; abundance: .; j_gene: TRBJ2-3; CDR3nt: TGTGCCAGCAGCCTGGGGGGTACAGATACGCAGTATTTT; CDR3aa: CASSLGGTDTQYF
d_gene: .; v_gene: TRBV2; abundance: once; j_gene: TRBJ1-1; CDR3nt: TGTGCCAGCAGTGAAGTCCTTGAAGCTTTCTTT; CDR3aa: CASSEVLEAFF
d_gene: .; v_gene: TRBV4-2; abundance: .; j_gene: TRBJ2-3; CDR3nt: TGTGCCAGCAGCCAAGTTTGGCTAGGGGGAGATACGCAGTATTTT; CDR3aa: CASSQVWLGGDTQYF
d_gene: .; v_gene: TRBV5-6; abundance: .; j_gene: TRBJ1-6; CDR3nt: TGTGCCAGCACCCGTGACAGAGGGGGACCCCTCCACTTT; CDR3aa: CASTRDRGGPLHF
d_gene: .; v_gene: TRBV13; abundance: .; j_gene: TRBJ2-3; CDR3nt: TGTGCCAGCAGCCCCGGAAGGAGGGCAGATACGCAGTATTTT; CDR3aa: CASSPGRRADTQYF
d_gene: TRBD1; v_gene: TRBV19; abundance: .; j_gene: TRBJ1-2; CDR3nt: TGTGCCAGTAGTGTCGACAGGGGGCTTGGCTACACCTTC; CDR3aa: CASSVDRGLGYTF
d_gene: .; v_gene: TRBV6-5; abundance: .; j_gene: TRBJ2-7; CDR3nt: TGTGCCAGCACCGGAGGACGATACGAGCAGTACTTC; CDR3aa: CASTGGRYEQYF
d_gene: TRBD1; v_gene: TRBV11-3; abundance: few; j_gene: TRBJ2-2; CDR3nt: TGTGCCAGCAGCTTAGCGGGACAGGGGGCCGGGGAGCTGTTTTTT; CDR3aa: CASSLAGQGAGELFF
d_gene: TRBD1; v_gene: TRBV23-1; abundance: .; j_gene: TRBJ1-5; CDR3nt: TGCGCCAGCAGTCAAGGGGGACAGGGAAACAATCAGCCCCAGCATTTT; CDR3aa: CASSQGGQGNNQPQHF
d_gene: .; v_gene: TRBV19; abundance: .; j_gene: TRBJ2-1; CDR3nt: TGTGCCAGTAGCGAGGTACCGGGTGAGCAGTTCTTC; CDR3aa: CASSEVPGEQFF
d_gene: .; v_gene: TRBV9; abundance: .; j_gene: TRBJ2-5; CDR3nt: TGTGCCAGCAGCGCGGGACTCTCCCAAGAGACCCAGTACTTC; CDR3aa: CASSAGLSQETQYF
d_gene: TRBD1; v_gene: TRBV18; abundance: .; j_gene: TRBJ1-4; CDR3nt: TGTGCCAGCTCACCCCTGGGACAGAGAGCAACTAATGAAAAACTGTTTTTT; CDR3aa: CASSPLGQRATNEKLFF
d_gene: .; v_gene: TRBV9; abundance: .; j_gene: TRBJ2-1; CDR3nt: TGTGCCAGCAGCGTAGGTTTAGGGACGGGAGTAACTGACGATGAGCAGTTCTTC; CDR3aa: CASSVGLGTGVTDDEQFF
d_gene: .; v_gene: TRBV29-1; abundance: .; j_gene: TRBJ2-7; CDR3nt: TGCAGCGTTCTCCGGGACACCAACGAGCAGTACTTC; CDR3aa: CSVLRDTNEQYF
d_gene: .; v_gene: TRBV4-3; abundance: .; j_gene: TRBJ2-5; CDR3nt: TGCGCCAGCAGCCAAGATCCCTCCGGTCGAGAGACCCAGTACTTC; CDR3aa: CASSQDPSGRETQYF
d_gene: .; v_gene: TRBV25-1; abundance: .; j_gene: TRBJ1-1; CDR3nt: TGTGCCAGCAGTGAGGGTTACAGGGCACAGAACACTGAAGCTTTCTTT; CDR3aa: CASSEGYRAQNTEAFF
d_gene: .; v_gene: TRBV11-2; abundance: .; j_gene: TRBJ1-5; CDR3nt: TGTGCCAGCAGCCCCGACGGGGGGCGATATCAGCCCCAGCATTTT; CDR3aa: CASSPDGGRYQPQHF
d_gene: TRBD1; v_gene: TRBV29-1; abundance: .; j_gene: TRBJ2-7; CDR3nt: TGCAGCGCCGAACAGGGGAACGAGCAGTACTTC; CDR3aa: CSAEQGNEQYF
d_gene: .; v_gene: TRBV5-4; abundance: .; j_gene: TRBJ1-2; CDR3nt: TGTGCCAGCAGCCAAGCCCCGGGAGGATATGGCTACACCTTC; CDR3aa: CASSQAPGGYGYTF
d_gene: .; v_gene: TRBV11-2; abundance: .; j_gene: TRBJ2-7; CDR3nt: TGTGCCAGCAGCTTAACATATGTCGAGCAGTACTTC; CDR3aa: CASSLTYVEQYF
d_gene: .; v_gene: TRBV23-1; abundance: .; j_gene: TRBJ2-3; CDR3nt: TGCGCCAGCAGTCAATCTCACGGACAGTTTTTGGGCACAGATACGCAGTATTTT; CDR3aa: CASSQSHGQFLGTDTQYF
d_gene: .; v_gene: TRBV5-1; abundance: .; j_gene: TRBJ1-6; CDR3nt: TGCGCCAGCAGAGGGGACATGGATTCACCCCTCCACTTT; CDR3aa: CASRGDMDSPLHF
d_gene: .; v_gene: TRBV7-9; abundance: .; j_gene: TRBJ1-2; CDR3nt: TGTGCCAGCAGCTACGAGGGCTACACCTTC; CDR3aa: CASSYEGYTF
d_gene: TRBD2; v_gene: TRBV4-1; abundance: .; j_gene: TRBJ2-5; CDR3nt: TGCGCCAGCAGCCAAGATACGGCGGGGGGGCCAGAGACCCAGTACTTC; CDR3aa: CASSQDTAGGPETQYF
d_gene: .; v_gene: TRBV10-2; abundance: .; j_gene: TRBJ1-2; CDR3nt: TGCGCCAGCAGTGAGTCGACTGGGGGGGCGCATGTTAGGTATGGCTACACCTTC; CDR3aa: CASSESTGGAHVRYGYTF
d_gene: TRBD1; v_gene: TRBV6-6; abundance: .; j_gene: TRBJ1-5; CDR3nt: TGTGCCAGCAGTCTCCCGACAGGGACGTCGGGTCAGCCCCAGCATTTT; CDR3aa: CASSLPTGTSGQPQHF
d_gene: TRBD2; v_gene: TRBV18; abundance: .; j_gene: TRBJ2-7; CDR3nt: TGTGCCAGCTCACCAATGGTAGCCGTACTAGCGGGAGCCTACGAGCAGTACTTC; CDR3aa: CASSPMVAVLAGAYEQYF
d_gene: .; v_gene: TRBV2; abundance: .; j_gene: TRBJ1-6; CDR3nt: TGTGCCAGCAGGGGGCAATGGCAGGGAAATTCACCCCTCCACTTT; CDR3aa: CASRGQWQGNSPLHF
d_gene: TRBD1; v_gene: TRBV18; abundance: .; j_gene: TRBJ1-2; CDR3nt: TGTGCCAGCTCCGACAGGGAGAGCCCTACCTATGGCTACACCTTC; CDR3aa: CASSDRESPTYGYTF
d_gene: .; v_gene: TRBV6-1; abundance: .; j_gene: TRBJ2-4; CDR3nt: TGTGCCAGCAGTGAAACAGGGTTTGTGGACATTCAGTACTTC; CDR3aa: CASSETGFVDIQYF
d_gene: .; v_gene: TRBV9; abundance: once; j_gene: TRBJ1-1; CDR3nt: TGTGCCAGCAGCCCCCGGGGGGAGAGCACTGAAGCTTTCTTT; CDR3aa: CASSPRGESTEAFF
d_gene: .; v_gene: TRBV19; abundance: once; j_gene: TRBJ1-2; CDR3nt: TGTGCCAGTAGTATAGATCGGGAGGGAAACTATGGCTACACCTTC; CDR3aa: CASSIDREGNYGYTF
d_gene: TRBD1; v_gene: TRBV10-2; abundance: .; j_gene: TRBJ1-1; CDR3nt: TGCGCCAGCAGTGAGACAGGGGATTTCGCGGCTGAAGCTTTCTTT; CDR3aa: CASSETGDFAAEAFF